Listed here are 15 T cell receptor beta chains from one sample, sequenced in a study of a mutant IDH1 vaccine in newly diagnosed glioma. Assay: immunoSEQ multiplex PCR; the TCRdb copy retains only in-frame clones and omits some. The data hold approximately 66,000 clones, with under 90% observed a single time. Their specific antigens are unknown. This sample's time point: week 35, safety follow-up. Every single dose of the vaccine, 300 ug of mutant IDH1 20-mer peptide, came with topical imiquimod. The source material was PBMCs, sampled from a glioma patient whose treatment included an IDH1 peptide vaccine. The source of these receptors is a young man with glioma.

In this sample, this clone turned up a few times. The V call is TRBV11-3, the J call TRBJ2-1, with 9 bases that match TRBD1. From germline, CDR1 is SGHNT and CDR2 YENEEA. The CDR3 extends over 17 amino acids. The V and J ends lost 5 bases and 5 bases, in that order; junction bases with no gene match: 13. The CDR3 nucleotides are TGTGCCAGCAGCCGAGGGGACAGGGTGATTTTCGACAATGAGCAGTTCTTC. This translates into CASSRGDRVIFDNEQFF.

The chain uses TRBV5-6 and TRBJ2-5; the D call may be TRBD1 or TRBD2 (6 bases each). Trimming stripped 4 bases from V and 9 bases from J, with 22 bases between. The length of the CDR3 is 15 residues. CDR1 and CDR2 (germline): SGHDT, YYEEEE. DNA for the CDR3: TGTGCCAGCAGCCCTCAGGAGGGGGTCCGCGTGGCCCAGTACTTC. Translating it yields CASSPQEGVRVAQYF.

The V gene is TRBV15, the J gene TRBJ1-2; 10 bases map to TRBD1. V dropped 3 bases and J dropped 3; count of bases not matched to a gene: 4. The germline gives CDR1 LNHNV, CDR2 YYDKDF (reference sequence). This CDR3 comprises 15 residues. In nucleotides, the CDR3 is TGTGCCACCAGCAGGGGGGGACAGGGGTACTATGGCTACACCTTC. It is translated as CATSRGGQGYYGYTF. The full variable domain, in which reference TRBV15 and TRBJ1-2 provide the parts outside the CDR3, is DAMVIQNPRYQVTQFGKPVTLSCSQTLNHNVMYWYQQKSSQAPKLLFHYYDKDFNNEADTPDNFQSRRPNTSFCFLDIRSPGLGDTAMYLCATSRGGQGYYGYTFGSGTRLTVV.

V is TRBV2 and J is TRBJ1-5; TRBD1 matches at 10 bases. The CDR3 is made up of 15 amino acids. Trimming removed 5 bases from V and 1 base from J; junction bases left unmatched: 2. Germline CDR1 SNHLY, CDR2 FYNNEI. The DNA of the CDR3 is TGTGCCAGCAGTCCGGGACAGGGGAGCAATCAGCCCCAGCATTTT. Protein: CASSPGQGSNQPQHF.

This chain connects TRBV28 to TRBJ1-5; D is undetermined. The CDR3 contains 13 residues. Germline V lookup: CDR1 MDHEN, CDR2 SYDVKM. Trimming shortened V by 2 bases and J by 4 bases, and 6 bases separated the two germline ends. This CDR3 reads CASSLRNNQPQHF. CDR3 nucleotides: TGTGCCAGCAGTTTAAGGAATAATCAGCCCCAGCATTTT.

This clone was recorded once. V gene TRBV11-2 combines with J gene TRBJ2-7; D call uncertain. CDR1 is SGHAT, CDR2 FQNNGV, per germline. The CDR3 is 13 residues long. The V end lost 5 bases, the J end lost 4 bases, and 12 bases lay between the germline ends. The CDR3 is CASSLIPVYEQYF. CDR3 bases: TGTGCCAGCAGCCTAATACCAGTGTACGAGCAGTACTTC.

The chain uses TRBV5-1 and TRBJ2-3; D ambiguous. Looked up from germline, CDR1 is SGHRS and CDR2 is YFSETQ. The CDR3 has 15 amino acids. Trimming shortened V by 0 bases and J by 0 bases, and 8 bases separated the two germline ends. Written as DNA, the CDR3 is TGCGCCAGCAGCTTGGCCGTACTGAGCACAGATACGCAGTATTTT. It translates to CASSLAVLSTDTQYF.

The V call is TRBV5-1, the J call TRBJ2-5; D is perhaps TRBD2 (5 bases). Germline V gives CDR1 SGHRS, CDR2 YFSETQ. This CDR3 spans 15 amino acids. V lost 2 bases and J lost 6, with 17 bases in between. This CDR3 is CASSLKGEAVKTQYF. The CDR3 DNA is TGCGCCAGCAGCTTAAAGGGTGAAGCGGTAAAGACCCAGTACTTC.

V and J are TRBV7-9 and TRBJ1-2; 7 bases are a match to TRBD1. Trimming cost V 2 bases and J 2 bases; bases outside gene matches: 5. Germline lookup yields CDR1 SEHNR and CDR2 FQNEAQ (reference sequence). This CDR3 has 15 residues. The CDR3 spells CASSLTTGRNYGYTF. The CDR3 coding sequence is TGTGCCAGCAGCTTAACGACAGGGCGGAACTATGGCTACACCTTC. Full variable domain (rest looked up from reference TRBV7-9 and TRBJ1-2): DTGVSQNPRHKITKRGQNVTFRCDPISEHNRLYWYRQTLGQGPEFLTYFQNEAQLEKSRLLSDRFSAERPKGSFSTLEIQRTEQGDSAMYLCASSLTTGRNYGYTFGSGTRLTVV.

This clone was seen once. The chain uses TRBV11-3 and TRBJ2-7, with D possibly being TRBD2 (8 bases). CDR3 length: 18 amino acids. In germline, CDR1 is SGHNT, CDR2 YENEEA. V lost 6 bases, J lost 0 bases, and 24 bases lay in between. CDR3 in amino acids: CASRSDRWASGGSYEQYF. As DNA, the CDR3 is TGTGCCAGCAGGTCGGACAGGTGGGCCAGCGGGGGCTCCTACGAGCAGTACTTC. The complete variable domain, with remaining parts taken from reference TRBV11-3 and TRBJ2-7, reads EAGVVQSPRYKIIEKKQPVAFWCNPISGHNTLYWYLQNLGQGPELLIRYENEEAVDDSQLPKDRFSAERLKGVDSTLKIQPAELGDSAVYLCASRSDRWASGGSYEQYFGPGTRLTVT.

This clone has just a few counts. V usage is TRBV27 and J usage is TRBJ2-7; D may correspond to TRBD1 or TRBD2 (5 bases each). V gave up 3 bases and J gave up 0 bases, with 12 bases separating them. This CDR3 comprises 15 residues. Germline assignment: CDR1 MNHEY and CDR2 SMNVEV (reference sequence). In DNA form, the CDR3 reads TGTGCCAGCAGTTTTGGGGGTGGGATCTCCTACGAGCAGTACTTC. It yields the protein CASSFGGGISYEQYF.

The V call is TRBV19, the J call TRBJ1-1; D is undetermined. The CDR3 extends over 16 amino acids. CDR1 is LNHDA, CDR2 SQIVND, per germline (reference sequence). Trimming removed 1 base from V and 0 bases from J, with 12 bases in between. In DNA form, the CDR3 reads TGTGCCAGTAGTATAGGTTTTGGGCAGATGAACACTGAAGCTTTCTTT. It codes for CASSIGFGQMNTEAFF.

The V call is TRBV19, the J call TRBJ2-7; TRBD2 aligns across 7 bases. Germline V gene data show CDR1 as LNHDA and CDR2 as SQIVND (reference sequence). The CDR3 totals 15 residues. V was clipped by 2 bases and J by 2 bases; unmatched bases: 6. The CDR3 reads CASSIFSSGPYEQYF. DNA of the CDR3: TGTGCCAGTAGTATATTCTCTAGCGGCCCCTACGAGCAGTACTTC.

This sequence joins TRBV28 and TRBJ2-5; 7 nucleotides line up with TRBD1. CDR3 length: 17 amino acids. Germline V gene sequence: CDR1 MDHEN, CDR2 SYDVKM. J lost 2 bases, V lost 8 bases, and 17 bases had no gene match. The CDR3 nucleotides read TGTGCCAGCTCCCCAGGGGGAAACCGGATACCTCAAGAGACCCAGTACTTC. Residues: CASSPGGNRIPQETQYF.

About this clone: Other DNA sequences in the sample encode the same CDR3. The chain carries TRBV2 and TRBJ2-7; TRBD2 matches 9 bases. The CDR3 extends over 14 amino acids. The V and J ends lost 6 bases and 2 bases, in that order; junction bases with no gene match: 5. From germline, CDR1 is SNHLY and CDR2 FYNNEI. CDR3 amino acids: CASSPAGGAYEQYF. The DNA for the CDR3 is TGTGCCAGCAGCCCAGCGGGGGGCGCCTACGAGCAGTACTTC.